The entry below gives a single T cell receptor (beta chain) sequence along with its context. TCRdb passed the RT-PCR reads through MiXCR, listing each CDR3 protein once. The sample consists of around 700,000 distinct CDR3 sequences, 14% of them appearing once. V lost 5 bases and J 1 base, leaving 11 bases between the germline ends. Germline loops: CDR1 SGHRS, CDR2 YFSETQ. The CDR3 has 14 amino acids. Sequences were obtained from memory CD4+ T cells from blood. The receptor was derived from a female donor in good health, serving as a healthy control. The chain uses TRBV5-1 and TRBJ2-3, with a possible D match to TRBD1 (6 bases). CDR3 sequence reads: CASSGGEGTDTQYF. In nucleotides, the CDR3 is TGCGCCAGCAGTGGGGGCGAGGGCACAGATACGCAGTATTTT.